The next 7 T cell receptor beta chains were all read from a single sample in a study of OX40 agonist ivuxolimab in advanced cancers. Clones were sequenced by immunoSEQ multiplex PCR, and TCRdb holds only the in-frame ones, with some missing. The repertoire holds 77,000 or so clones, less than 95% seen once, with around 2% in the top ten. Sequenced here: CD4+ or CD8+ T cells sorted from blood, sampled in a trial of the OX40 agonist ivuxolimab. These receptors originate from an adult with an advanced solid tumor such as melanoma, head and neck, liver or kidney cancer.

This clone was observed once. V is TRBV28 and J is TRBJ1-5; D is uncertain. The CDR3 loop spans 14 amino acids. Trimming took 7 bases from V and 0 from J, leaving 10 bases between them. Germline CDR1 and CDR2: MDHEN and SYDVKM. The chain's CDR3 is CASIYGNSNQPQHF. CDR3 sequence (DNA): TGTGCCAGCATTTACGGCAATAGCAATCAGCCCCAGCATTTT.

The chain uses TRBV27 and TRBJ1-5; maybe TRBD1 (5 bases). The ends were cut back, 6 bases at V and 0 bases at J, with 15 bases in the middle. The CDR3 covers 16 residues. CDR1 is MNHEY, CDR2 SMNVEV, per germline (reference sequence). This CDR3 reads CASSSLGGGSNQPQHF. CDR3 bases: TGTGCCAGCAGCAGCTTGGGGGGGGGTAGCAATCAGCCCCAGCATTTT.

The chain carries TRBV5-4 and TRBJ2-5, with 11 bases aligning to TRBD2. The V segment lost 2 bases and the J segment 1 base; nucleotides outside the gene matches: 10. The CDR3 spans 18 residues. Germline assignment: CDR1 SGHNT and CDR2 YYREEE (reference sequence). The CDR3 nucleotides are TGTGCCAGCAGCTTAAGACTAGCGGGGTTGAGTCCCCAAGAGACCCAGTACTTC. It translates to CASSLRLAGLSPQETQYF.

V is TRBV28 and J is TRBJ2-7, with TRBD2 as a possible D gene (6 bases). Germline V lookup: CDR1 MDHEN, CDR2 SYDVKM. V lost 3 bases, J lost 1 base, and 10 bases lay in between. The CDR3 has 14 amino acids. The CDR3 spells CASSFVGGSYEQYF. The CDR3 nucleotides read TGTGCCAGCAGTTTTGTGGGGGGTTCCTACGAGCAGTACTTC.

The chain is built from TRBV5-1 and TRBJ1-4, with D possibly matching TRBD1 (5 bases). Deletions cut 4 bases from V and 5 bases from J, with 12 bases between. Germline CDR1 SGHRS, CDR2 YFSETQ. The length of the CDR3 is 14 residues. CDR3 sequence: CASSEGRGNEKLFF. CDR3 in DNA: TGCGCCAGCAGCGAGGGGCGGGGGAATGAAAAACTGTTTTTT.

This clone was seen a single time. V usage is TRBV12-5 and J usage is TRBJ2-3; 8 bases map to TRBD2. CDR1 and CDR2 (germline): LGHNT, FRNRAP. The CDR3 is made up of 14 amino acids. Trimming removed 7 bases from V and 4 bases from J; junction bases left unmatched: 7. Here the CDR3 DNA reads TGTGCTAGTGTCAAAAGCGGGAGTTCAGATACGCAGTATTTT. Amino acids: CASVKSGSSDTQYF.

The chain joins TRBV2 to TRBJ2-7; TRBD2 matches at 8 bases. The CDR3 contains 14 residues. The V gene's germline CDR1 is SNHLY and CDR2 FYNNEI. Trimming took 7 bases from V and 6 from J; bases not matched to a gene: 11. CDR3 region: CASKGTRALSEQYF. CDR3 DNA: TGTGCCAGCAAGGGGACTAGGGCGCTAAGCGAGCAGTACTTC.